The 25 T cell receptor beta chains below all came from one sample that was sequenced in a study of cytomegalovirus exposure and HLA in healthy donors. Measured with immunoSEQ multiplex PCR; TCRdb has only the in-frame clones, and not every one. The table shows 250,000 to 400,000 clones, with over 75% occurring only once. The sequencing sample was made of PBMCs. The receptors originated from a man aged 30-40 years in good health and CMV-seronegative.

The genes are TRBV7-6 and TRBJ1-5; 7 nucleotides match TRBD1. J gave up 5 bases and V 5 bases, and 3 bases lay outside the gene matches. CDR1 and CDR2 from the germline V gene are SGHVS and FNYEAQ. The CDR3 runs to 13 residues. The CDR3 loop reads CASSPTGDQPQHF. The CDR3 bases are TGTGCCAGCAGCCCTACAGGGGATCAGCCCCAGCATTTT.

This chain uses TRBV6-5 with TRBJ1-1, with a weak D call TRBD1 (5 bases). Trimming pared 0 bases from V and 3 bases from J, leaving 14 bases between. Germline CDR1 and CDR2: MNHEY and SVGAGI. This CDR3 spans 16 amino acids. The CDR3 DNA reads TGTGCCAGCAGTTACTCGCGCCCCCCCAGGGACACTGAAGCTTTCTTT. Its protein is CASSYSRPPRDTEAFF.

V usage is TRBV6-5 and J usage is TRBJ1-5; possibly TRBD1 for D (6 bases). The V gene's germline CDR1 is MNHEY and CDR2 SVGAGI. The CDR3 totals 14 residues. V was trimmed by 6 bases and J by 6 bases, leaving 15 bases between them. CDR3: CASSPSGVAQPQHF. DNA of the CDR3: TGTGCCAGCAGCCCTTCAGGGGTAGCTCAGCCCCAGCATTTT.

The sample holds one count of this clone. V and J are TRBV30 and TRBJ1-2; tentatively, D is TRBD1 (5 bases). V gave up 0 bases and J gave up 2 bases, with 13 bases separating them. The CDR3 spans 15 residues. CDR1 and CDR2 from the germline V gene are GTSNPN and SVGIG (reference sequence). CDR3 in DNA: TGTGCCTGGAGTGTTCGCCAGGGTCAAAACTATGGCTACACCTTC. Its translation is CAWSVRQGQNYGYTF.

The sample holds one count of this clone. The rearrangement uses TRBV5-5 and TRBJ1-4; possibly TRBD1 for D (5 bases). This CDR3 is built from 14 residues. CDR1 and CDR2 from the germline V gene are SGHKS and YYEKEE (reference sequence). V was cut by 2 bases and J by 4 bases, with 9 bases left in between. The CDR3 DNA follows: TGTGCCAGCAGCTTAGCGGGGGGTAATGAAAAACTGTTTTTT. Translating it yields CASSLAGGNEKLFF. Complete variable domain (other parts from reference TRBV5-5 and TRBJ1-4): DAGVTQSPTHLIKTRGQQVTLRCSPISGHKSVSWYQQVLGQGPQFIFQYYEKEERGRGNFPDRFSARQFPNYSSELNVNALLLGDSALYLCASSLAGGNEKLFFGSGTQLSVL.

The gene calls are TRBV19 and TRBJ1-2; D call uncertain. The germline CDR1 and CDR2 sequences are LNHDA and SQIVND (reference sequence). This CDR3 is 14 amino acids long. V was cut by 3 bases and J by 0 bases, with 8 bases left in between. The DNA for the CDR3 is TGTGCCAGTAGTATTATCGCAGCTAACTATGGCTACACCTTC. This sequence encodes CASSIIAANYGYTF.

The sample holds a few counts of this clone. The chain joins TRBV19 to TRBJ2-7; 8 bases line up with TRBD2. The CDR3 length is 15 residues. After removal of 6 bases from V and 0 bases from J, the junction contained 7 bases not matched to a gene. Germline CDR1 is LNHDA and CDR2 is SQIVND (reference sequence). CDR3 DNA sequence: TGTGCCAGTAGCCCCCGGGGGGGGAGCTCCTACGAGCAGTACTTC. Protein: CASSPRGGSSYEQYF.

The CDR3 protein is CVRSLGTGTNTEAFF. CDR3 sequence (DNA): TGTGTCAGAAGCTTAGGCACGGGAACGAACACTGAAGCTTTCTTT. The gene calls are TRBV7-5 and TRBJ1-1. TRBV7-5 is given as a pseudogene. CDR3 length: 15 amino acids.

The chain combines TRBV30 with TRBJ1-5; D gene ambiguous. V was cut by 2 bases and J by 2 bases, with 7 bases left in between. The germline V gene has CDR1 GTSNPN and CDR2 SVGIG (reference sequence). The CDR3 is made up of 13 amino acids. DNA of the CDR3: TGTGCCTGGAGTACTCAGGGCAATCAGCCCCAGCATTTT. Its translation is CAWSTQGNQPQHF.

CDR3 protein: CASSFTGGLTDTQYF. The CDR3 region has the DNA TGCGCCAGCAGCTTTACGGGGGGGCTAACAGATACGCAGTATTTT. The rearrangement links TRBV5-1 to TRBJ2-3; 8 nucleotides align to TRBD2. V lost 2 bases, J lost 3 bases, and 5 bases stayed unmatched. This CDR3 region has 15 residues. Germline lookup yields CDR1 SGHRS and CDR2 YFSETQ.

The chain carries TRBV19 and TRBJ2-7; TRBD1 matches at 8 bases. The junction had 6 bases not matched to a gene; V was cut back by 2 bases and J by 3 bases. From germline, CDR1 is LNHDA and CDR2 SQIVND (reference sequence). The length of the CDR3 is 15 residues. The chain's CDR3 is CASSIRTGGHYEQYF. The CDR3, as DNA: TGTGCCAGTAGTATAAGAACAGGGGGACACTACGAGCAGTACTTC.

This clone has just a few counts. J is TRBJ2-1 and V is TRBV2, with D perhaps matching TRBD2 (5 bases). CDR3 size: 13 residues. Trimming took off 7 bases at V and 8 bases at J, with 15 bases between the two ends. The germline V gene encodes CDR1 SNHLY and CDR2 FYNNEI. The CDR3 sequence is CASTGIGSDEQFF. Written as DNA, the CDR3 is TGTGCCAGCACCGGCATAGGGAGTGATGAGCAGTTCTTC. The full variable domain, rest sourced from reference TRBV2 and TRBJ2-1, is EPEVTQTPSHQVTQMGQEVILRCVPISNHLYFYWYRQILGQKVEFLVSFYNNEISEKSEIFDDQFSVERPDGSNFTLKIRSTKLEDSAMYFCASTGIGSDEQFFGPGTRLTVL.

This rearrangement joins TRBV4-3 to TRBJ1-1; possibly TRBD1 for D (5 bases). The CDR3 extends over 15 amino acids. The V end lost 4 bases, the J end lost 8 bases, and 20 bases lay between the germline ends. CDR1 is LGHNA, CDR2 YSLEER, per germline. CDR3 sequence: CASSPSSGLPAEAFF. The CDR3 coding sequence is TGCGCCAGCAGCCCATCCTCAGGGCTCCCCGCGGAAGCTTTCTTT.

For the CDR3, the DNA is TGTGCCAGTAGCCTAACTAGCGGGGATTCCTACGAGCAGTACTTC. Amino acid sequence: CASSLTSGDSYEQYF. J is TRBJ2-7 and V is TRBV19; the match to TRBD2 covers 10 bases. V was pared by 6 bases and J by 1 base, with 6 bases of the junction left unmatched. This CDR3 spans 15 amino acids. Germline CDR1 and CDR2: LNHDA and SQIVND (reference sequence).

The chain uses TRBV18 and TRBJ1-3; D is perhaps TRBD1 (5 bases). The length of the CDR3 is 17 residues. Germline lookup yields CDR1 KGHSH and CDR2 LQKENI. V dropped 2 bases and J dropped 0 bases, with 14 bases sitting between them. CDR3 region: CASSPGGGTSSGNTIYF. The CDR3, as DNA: TGTGCCAGCTCACCAGGAGGAGGGACGAGCTCTGGAAACACCATATATTTT.

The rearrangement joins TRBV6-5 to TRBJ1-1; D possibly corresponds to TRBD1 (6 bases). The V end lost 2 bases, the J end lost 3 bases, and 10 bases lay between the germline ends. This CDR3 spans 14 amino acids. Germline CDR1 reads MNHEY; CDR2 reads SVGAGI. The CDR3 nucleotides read TGTGCCAGCAGTTACGGACAGATTCACACTGAAGCTTTCTTT. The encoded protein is CASSYGQIHTEAFF.

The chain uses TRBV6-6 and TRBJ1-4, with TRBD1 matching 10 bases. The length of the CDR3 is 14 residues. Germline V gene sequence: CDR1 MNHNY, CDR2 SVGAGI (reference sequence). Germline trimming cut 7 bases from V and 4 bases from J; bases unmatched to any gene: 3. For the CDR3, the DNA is TGTGCCAGCACCGACAGGGGGCTTAATGAAAAACTGTTTTTT. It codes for CASTDRGLNEKLFF.

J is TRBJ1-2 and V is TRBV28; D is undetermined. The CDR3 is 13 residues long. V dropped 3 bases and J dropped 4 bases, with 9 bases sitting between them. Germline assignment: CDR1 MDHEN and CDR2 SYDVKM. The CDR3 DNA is TGTGCCAGCAGTTTGGTACTGTTCTATGGCTACACCTTC. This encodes CASSLVLFYGYTF.

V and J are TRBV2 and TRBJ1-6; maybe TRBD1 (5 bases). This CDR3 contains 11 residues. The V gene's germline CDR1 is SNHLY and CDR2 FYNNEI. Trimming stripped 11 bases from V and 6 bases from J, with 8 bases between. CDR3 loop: CARGGNSPLHF. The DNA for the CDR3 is TGTGCCCGGGGGGGTAATTCACCCCTCCACTTT.

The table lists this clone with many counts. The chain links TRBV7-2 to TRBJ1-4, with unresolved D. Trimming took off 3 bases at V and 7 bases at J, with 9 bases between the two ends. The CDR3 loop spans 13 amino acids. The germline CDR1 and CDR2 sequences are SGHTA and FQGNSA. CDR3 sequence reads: CASSLRPGEKLFF. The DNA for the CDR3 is TGTGCCAGCAGCTTGCGGCCTGGTGAAAAACTGTTTTTT.

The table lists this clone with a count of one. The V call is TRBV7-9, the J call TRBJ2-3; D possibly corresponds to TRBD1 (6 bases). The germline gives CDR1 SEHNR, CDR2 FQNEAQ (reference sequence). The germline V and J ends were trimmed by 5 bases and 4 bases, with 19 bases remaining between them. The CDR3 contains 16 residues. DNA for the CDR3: TGTGCCAGCAGCCAGATGGGGGCGCGGGCGGCAGATACGCAGTATTTT. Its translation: CASSQMGARAADTQYF. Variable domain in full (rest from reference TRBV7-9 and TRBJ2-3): DTGVSQNPRHKITKRGQNVTFRCDPISEHNRLYWYRQTLGQGPEFLTYFQNEAQLEKSRLLSDRFSAERPKGSFSTLEIQRTEQGDSAMYLCASSQMGARAADTQYFGPGTRLTVL.

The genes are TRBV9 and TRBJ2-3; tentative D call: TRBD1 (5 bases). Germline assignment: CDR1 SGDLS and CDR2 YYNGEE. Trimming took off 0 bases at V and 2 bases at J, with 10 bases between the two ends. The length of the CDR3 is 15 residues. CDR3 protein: CASSVARTSTDTQYF. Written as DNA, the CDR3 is TGTGCCAGCAGCGTAGCTCGGACATCCACAGATACGCAGTATTTT. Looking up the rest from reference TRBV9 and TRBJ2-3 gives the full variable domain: DSGVTQTPKHLITATGQRVTLRCSPRSGDLSVYWYQQSLDQGLQFLIQYYNGEERAKGNILERFSAQQFPDLHSELNLSSLELGDSALYFCASSVARTSTDTQYFGPGTRLTVL.

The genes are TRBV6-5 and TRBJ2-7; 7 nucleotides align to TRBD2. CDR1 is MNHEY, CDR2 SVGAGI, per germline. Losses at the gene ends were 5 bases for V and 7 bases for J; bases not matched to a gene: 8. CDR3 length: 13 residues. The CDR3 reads CASSPPGGWEQYF. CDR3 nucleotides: TGTGCCAGCAGTCCCCCGGGGGGATGGGAGCAGTACTTC.

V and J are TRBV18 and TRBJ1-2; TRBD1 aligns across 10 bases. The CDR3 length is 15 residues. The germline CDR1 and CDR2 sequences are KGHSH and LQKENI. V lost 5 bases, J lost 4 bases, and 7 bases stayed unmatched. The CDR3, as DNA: TGTGCCAGCTCAAGACAGGGGGCCCTATCCTATGGCTACACCTTC. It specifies CASSRQGALSYGYTF.

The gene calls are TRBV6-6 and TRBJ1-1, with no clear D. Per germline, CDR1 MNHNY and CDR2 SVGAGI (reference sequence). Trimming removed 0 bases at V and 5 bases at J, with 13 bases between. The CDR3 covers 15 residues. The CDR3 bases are TGTGCCAGCAGTTACTCGACCGGCGGGCGAACTGAAGCTTTCTTT. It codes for CASSYSTGGRTEAFF.